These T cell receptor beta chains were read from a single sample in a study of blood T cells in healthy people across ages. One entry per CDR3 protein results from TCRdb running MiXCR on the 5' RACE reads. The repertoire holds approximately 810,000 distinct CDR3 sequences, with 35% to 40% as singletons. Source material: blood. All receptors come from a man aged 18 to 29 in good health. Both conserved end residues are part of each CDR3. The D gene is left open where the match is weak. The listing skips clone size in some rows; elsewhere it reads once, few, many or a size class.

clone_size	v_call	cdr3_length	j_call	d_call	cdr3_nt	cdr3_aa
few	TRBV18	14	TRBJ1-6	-	TGTGCCAGCTCACCAGACACGGCTATGGGACCCCTCCACTTT	CASSPDTAMGPLHF
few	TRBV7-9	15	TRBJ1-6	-	TGTGCCAGCACCCTCCGCCGGGACCGAGGTTCACCCCTCCACTTT	CASTLRRDRGSPLHF
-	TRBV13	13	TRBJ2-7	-	TGTGCCAGCACCGTCTTGGCGGTGAGGGAGCAGTACTTC	CASTVLAVREQYF
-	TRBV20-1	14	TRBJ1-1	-	TGCAGTGCTAGGGCTATCCCGACGAACACTGAAGCTTTCTTT	CSARAIPTNTEAFF
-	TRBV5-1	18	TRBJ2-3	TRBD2	TGCGCCAGCAGCTTGCAAGCGGGGGACCCCCTAAACACAGATACGCAGTATTTT	CASSLQAGDPLNTDTQYF
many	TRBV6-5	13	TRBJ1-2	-	TGTGCCAGCAACCAACCCGGAGACTATGGCTACACCTTC	CASNQPGDYGYTF
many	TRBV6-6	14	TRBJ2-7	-	TGTGCCAGCAGTTACTCCACAAGTACCTACGAGCAGTACTTC	CASSYSTSTYEQYF
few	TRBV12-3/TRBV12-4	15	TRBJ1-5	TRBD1	TGTGCCAGCAGTTTTATGGGACAGGCTCATCAGCCCCAGCATTTT	CASSFMGQAHQPQHF
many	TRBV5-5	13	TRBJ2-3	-	TGTGCCAGCAGCTTGGCAGCCACAGATACGCAGTATTTT	CASSLAATDTQYF
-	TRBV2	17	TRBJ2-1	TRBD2	TGTGCCAGCAGCCCCACTAGCGGGGGTCATCTCTACAATGAGCAGTTCTTC	CASSPTSGGHLYNEQFF
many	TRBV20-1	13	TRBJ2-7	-	TGCAGTGCCCGCCGGGACACAGCCTACGAGCAGTACTTC	CSARRDTAYEQYF
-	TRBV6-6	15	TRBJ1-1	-	TGTGCCAGCAGTTTCAGGATGGGGAGGGTCACTGAAGCTTTCTTT	CASSFRMGRVTEAFF
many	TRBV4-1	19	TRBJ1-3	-	TGCGCCAGCAGCCAAGATGGTCGGACTATAGCAGGGGATGGAAACACCATATATTTT	CASSQDGRTIAGDGNTIYF
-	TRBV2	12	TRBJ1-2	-	TGTGCCAGCAGGCCCATAAACTATGGCTACACCTTC	CASRPINYGYTF
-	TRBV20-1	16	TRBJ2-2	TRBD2	TGCAGTGCTAGAGACGGAACTAGCGTAAACACCGGGGAGCTGTTTTTT	CSARDGTSVNTGELFF
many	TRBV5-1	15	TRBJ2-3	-	TGCGCCAGCAGCTTGGCCCGCTCGGGCACAGATACGCAGTATTTT	CASSLARSGTDTQYF
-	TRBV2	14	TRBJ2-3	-	TGTGCCAGCAGTGATCGACAGCCCACAGATACGCAGTATTTT	CASSDRQPTDTQYF
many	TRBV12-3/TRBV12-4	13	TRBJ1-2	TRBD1	TGTGCCAGCAGTTTAACAGGGGGCAGTGGCTACACCTTC	CASSLTGGSGYTF
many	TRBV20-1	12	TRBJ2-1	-	TGCAGTGCAAAGAAAGGGGGAGCTGAGCAGTTCTTC	CSAKKGGAEQFF
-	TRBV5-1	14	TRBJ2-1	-	TGCGCCAGCAGCTGGGCTGGGTTTGTCAATGAGCAGTTCTTC	CASSWAGFVNEQFF
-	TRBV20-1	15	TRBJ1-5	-	TGCAGTGCTGCCTCGGGCCTCAGGGGCAATCAGCCCCAGCATTTT	CSAASGLRGNQPQHF
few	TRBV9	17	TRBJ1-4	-	TGTGCCAGCAGCGCGGCCCGGGGGCGTGCAACTAATGAAAAACTGTTTTTT	CASSAARGRATNEKLFF
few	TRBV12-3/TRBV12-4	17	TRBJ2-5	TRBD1	TGTGCCAGCAGTTCACAAACAGGGGGGTGGAGGCAAGAGACCCAGTACTTC	CASSSQTGGWRQETQYF
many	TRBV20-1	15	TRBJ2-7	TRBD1	TGCAGTGCTAGCCCCGGGACAGGGGGCTTGGACGAGCAGTACTTC	CSASPGTGGLDEQYF
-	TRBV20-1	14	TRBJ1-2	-	TGCAGCGTTACGACCGCAGGGAATGACCGTGGCTACACCTTC	CSVTTAGNDRGYTF
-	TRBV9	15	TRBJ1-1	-	TGTGCCAGCAGCCCCTTCCCAGCGGTAAGCGTTGAAGCTTTCTTT	CASSPFPAVSVEAFF
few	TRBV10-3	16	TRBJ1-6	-	TGTGCCATCAGTGAGACTTGGGGCACCCATAATTCACCCCTCCACTTT	CAISETWGTHNSPLHF
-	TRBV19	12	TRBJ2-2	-	TGTTCCTCAGGGGTGGGGACCGGGGAGCTGTTTTTT	CSSGVGTGELFF
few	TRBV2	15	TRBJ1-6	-	TGTGCCAGCAGGGGGACGGACAACTATAATTCACCCCTCCACTTT	CASRGTDNYNSPLHF
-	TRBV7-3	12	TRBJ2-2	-	TGTGCCAGCAGCCATAACACCGGGGAGCTGTTTTTT	CASSHNTGELFF
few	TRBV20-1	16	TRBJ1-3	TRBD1	TGCAGTGCTAGAGGATCTGACAGGGGCGGTAGAAACACCATATATTTT	CSARGSDRGGRNTIYF
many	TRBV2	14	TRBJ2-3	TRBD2	TGTGCCAGCAGTGGGATAGCGGGGGGGGATACGCAGTATTTT	CASSGIAGGDTQYF
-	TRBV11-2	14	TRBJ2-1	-	TGTGCCGGCAGCTTAGGCCCAGAGTACAATGAGCAGTTCTTC	CAGSLGPEYNEQFF
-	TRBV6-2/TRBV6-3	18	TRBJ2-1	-	TGTGCCAGCAGTTTACCGAACCAGGGGATCGGTTTCGACGATGAGCAGTTCTTC	CASSLPNQGIGFDDEQFF
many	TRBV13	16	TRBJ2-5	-	TGTGCCAGCAGCTTAGGCCTTGGGACCGCAACAGGGACCCAGTACTTC	CASSLGLGTATGTQYF
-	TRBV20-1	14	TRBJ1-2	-	TGCAGTGCTAGAGTTGGGAACGCGGACTATGGCTACACCTTC	CSARVGNADYGYTF
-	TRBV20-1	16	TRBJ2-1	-	TGCAGTGCTAGGAGAGTTGAGGGGGGGCGGTACAATGAGCAGTTCTTC	CSARRVEGGRYNEQFF
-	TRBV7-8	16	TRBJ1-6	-	TGTGCCAGCAGCTCCCTACCTATGACAGGAGGTTCACCCCTCCACTTT	CASSSLPMTGGSPLHF
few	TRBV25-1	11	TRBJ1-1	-	TGTGCCAGTGCCCTGGGGACTGAAGCTTTCTTT	CASALGTEAFF
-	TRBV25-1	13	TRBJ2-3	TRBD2	TGTGCCAGATCGGGACTAGCGGGAGATACGCAGTATTTT	CARSGLAGDTQYF
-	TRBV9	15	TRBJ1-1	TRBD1	TGTGCCAGCAGCGCGGCGGACAGGGGAAAAACTGAAGCTTTCTTT	CASSAADRGKTEAFF
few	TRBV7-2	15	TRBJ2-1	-	TGTGCCAGCAGCTTAACGAGGCTAGCGTTGAATGAGCAGTTCTTC	CASSLTRLALNEQFF
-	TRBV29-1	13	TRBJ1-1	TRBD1	TGCAGCGCCCGGACAGGGACGAACACTGAAACTTTCTTT	CSARTGTNTETFF
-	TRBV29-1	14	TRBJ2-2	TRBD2	TGCAGCCATAGCGGGTCCTCGAACACCGGGGAGCTGTTTTTT	CSHSGSSNTGELFF
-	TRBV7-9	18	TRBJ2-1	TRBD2	TGTGCCAGCAGCCGGAAAGGACTAGCGGGGGGTCTGGACAATGAGCAGTTCTTC	CASSRKGLAGGLDNEQFF
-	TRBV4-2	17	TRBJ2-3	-	TGTGCCAGCAGCCAAGTGGGGGGGGCCCCTAGCACAGATACGCAGTATTTT	CASSQVGGAPSTDTQYF
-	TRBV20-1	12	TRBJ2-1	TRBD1	TGCAGTGCTAACAGGGGGAACAATGAGCAGTTCTTC	CSANRGNNEQFF
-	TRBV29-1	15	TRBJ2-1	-	TGCAGCGTTGACCGGCGGCAGGGGACCCTCTATGAGCAGTTCTTC	CSVDRRQGTLYEQFF
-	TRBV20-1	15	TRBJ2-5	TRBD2	TGCAGTGCTAATAAAGCGGGGGGTTTAGGGGAGACCCAGTACTTC	CSANKAGGLGETQYF
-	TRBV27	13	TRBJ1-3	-	TGTGCCAGCAGTTTGGGCGGAGCGAACACCATATATTTT	CASSLGGANTIYF
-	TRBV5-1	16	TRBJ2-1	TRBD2	TGCGCCAGCAGCTTGGCCGGACTAGCGGGGCTAAATGAGCAGTTCTTC	CASSLAGLAGLNEQFF